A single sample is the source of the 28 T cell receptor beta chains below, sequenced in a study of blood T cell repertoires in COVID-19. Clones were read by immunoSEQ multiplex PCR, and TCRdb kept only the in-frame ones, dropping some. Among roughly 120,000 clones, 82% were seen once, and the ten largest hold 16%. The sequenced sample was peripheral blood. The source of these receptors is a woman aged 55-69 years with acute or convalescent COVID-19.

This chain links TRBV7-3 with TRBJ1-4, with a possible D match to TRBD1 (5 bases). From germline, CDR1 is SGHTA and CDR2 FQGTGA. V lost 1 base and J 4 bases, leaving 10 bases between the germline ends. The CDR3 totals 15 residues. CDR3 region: CASSLMGGINEKLFF. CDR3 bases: TGTGCCAGCAGCTTAATGGGGGGAATTAATGAAAAACTGTTTTTT.

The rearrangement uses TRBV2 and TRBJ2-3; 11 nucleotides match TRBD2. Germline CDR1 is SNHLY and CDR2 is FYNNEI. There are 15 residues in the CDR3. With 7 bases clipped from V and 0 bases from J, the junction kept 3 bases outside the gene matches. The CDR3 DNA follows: TGTGCCAGCATGAGGACTAGCGGGAGCACAGATACGCAGTATTTT. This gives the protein CASMRTSGSTDTQYF.

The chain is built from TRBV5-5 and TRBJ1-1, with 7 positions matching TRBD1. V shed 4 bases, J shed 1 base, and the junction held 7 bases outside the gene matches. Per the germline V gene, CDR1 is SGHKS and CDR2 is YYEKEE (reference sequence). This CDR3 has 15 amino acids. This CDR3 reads CASSLQTGSNTEAFF. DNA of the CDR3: TGTGCCAGCAGCCTTCAGACAGGGTCGAACACTGAAGCTTTCTTT.

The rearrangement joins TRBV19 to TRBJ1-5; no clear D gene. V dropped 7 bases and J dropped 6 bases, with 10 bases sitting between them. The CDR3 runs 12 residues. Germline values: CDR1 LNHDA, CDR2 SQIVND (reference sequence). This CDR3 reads CASTLAGQPQHF. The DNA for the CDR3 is TGTGCCAGTACCCTAGCCGGTCAGCCCCAGCATTTT.

CDR3 sequence: CAWSGDRGSHEQYF. The CDR3 DNA sequence: TGTGCCTGGAGTGGGGACAGGGGGAGCCACGAGCAGTACTTC. The chain recombines TRBV30 with TRBJ2-7, with 11 bases identical to TRBD1. CDR3 length: 14 residues. The V and J ends lost 1 base and 5 bases, in that order; junction bases with no gene match: 4. In germline, CDR1 is GTSNPN, CDR2 SVGIG (reference sequence).

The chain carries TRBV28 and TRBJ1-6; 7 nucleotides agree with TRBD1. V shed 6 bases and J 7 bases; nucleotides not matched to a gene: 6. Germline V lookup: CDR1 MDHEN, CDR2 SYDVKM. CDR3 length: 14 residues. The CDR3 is CASRPGQWNSPLHF. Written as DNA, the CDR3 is TGTGCCAGCAGGCCGGGACAGTGGAATTCACCCCTCCACTTT.

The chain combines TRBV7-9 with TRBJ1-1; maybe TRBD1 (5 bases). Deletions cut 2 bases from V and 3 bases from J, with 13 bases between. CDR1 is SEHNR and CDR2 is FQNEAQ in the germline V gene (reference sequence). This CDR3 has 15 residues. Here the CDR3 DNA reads TGTGCCAGCAGCTTATGGGGCCGGGGGGACACTGAAGCTTTCTTT. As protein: CASSLWGRGDTEAFF.

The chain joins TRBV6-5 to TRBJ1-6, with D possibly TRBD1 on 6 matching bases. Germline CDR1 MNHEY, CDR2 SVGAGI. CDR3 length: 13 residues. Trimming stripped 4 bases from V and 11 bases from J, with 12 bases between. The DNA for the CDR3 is TGTGCCAGCAGTTCATCAGGACAGCCACCCCTCCACTTT. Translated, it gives CASSSSGQPPLHF.

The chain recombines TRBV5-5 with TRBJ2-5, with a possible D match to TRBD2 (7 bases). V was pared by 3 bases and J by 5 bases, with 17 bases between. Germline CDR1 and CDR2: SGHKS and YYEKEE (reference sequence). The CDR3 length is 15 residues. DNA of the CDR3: TGTGCCAGCAGCTCGCCAACAGGGCGGGGGGAGACCCAGTACTTC. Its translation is CASSSPTGRGETQYF.

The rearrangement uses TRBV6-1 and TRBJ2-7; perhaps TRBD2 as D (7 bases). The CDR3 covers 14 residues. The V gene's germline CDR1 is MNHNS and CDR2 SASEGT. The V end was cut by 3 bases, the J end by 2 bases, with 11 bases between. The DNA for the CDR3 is TGTGCCAGCAGTGAGCGGGGGCGAACCTACGAGCAGTACTTC. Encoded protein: CASSERGRTYEQYF.

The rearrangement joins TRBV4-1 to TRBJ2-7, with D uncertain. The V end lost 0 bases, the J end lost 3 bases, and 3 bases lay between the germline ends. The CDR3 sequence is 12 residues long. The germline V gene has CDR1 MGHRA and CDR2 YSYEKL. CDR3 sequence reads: CASSQDSYEQYF. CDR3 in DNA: TGCGCCAGCAGCCAAGATAGCTACGAGCAGTACTTC.

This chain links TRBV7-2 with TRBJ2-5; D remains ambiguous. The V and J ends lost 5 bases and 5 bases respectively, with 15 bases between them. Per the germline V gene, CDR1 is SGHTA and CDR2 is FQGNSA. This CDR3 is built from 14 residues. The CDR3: CASSPHGTRETQYF. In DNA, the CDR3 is TGTGCCAGCAGCCCACACGGAACGCGGGAGACCCAGTACTTC.

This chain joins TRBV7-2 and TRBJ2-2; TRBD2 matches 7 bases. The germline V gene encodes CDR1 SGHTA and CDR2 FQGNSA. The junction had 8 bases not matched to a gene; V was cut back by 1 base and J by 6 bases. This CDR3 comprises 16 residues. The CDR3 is CASSLGSGAPPGELFF. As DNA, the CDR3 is TGTGCCAGCAGCTTAGGAAGCGGGGCCCCACCCGGGGAGCTGTTTTTT.

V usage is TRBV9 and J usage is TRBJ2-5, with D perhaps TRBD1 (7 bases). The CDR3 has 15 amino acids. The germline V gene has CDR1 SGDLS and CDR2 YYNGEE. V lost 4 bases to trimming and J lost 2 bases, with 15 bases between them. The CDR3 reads CASSMAGGLQETQYF. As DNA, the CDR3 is TGTGCCAGCAGCATGGCAGGGGGACTTCAAGAGACCCAGTACTTC.

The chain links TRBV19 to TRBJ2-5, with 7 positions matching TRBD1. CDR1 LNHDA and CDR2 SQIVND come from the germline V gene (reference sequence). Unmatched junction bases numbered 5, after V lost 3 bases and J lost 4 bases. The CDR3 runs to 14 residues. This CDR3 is CASSMSRQGETQYF. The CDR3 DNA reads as TGTGCCAGTAGTATGAGTCGACAGGGAGAGACCCAGTACTTC.

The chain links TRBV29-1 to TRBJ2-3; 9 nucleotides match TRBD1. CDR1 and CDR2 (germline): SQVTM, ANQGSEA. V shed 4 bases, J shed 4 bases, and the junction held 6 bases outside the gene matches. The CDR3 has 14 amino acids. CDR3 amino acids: CSVGRDRDADTQYF. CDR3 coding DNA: TGCAGCGTTGGGCGGGACAGGGATGCAGATACGCAGTATTTT.

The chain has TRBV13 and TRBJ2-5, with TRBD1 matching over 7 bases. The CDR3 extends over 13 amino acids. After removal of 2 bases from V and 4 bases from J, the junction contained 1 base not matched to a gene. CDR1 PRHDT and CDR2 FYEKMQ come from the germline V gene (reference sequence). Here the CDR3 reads CASSLKGAETQYF. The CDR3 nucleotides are TGTGCCAGCAGCTTAAAGGGGGCAGAGACCCAGTACTTC.

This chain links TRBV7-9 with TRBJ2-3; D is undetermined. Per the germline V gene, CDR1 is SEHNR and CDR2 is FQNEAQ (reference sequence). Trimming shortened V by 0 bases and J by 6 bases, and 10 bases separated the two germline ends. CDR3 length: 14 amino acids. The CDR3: CASSLAQWADTQYF. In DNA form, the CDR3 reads TGTGCCAGCAGCTTAGCCCAGTGGGCGGATACGCAGTATTTT. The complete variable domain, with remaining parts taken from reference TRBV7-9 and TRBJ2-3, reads DTGVSQNPRHKITKRGQNVTFRCDPISEHNRLYWYRQTLGQGPEFLTYFQNEAQLEKSRLLSDRFSAERPKGSFSTLEIQRTEQGDSAMYLCASSLAQWADTQYFGPGTRLTVL.

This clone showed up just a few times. CDR3 sequence: CASSLTGRGELFF. The CDR3 DNA follows: TGTGCCAGCAGTTTAACAGGCCGCGGGGAGCTGTTTTTT. The chain recombines TRBV28 with TRBJ2-2, with TRBD1 as a possible D gene (5 bases). The germline CDR1 and CDR2 sequences are MDHEN and SYDVKM. With 2 bases removed from V and 7 bases from J, the gap between germline ends came to 8 bases. There are 13 residues in the CDR3.

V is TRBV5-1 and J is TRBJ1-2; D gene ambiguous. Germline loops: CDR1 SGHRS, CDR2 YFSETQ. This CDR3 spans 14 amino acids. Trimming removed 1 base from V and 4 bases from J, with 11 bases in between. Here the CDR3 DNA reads TGCGCCAGCAGCTTGACCGGAGACCTCTATGGCTACACCTTC. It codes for CASSLTGDLYGYTF.

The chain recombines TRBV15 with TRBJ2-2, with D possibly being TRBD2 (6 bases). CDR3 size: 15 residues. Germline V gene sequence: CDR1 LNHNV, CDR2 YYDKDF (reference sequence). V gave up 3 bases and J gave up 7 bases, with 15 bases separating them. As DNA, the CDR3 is TGTGCCACCAGCAGTCAGGAGGGTGTGGACGGGGAGCTGTTTTTT. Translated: CATSSQEGVDGELFF.

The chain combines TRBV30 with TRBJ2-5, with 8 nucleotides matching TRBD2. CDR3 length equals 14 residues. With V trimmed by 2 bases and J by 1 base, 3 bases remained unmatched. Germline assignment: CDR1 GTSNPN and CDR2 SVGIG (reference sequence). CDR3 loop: CAWSPGLAQETQYF. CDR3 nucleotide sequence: TGTGCCTGGAGTCCAGGACTAGCCCAAGAGACCCAGTACTTC.

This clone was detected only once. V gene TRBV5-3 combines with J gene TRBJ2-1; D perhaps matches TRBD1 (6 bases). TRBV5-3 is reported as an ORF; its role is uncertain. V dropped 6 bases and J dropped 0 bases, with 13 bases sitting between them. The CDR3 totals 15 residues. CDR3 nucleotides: TGTGCCAGAACCATGAGGGGGACCTCCTACAATGAGCAGTTCTTC. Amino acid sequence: CARTMRGTSYNEQFF.

CDR3 nucleotide sequence: TGTGCCAGCAGCTTATCTAGCGGGGGGGCCCTAGAGACCCAGTACTTC. It codes for CASSLSSGGALETQYF. The chain joins TRBV7-9 to TRBJ2-5, with TRBD2 matching 12 bases. J was trimmed by 4 bases and V by 2 bases; bases with no gene match: 5. In germline, CDR1 is SEHNR, CDR2 FQNEAQ (reference sequence). There are 16 residues in the CDR3.

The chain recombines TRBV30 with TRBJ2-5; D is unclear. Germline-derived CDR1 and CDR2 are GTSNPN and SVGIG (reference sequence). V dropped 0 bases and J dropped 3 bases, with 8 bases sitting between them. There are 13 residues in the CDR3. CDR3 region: CAWSVLAEETQYF. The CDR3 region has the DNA TGTGCCTGGAGTGTTTTGGCAGAAGAGACCCAGTACTTC.

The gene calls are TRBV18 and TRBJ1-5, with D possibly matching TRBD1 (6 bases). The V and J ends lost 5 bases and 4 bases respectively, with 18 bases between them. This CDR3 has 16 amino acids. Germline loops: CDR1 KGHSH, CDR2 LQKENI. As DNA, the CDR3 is TGTGCCAGCTCATTGATTGGACGGGGGGCGAATCAGCCCCAGCATTTT. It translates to CASSLIGRGANQPQHF.

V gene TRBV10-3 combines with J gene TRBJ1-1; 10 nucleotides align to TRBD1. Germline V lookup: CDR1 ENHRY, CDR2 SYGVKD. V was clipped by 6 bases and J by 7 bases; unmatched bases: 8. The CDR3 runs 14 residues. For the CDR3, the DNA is TGTGCCATCAGACCGGGACAGGGGCTGGGTGAAGCTTTCTTT. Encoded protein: CAIRPGQGLGEAFF.

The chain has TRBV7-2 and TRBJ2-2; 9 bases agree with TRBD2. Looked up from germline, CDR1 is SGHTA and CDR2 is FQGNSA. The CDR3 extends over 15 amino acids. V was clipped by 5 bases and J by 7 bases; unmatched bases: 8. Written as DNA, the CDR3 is TGTGCCAGCAGCATAGGACTAGCGAAGATCGGGGAGCTGTTTTTT. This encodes CASSIGLAKIGELFF.